Included here is one TCR beta chain sequence, with context. Its antigen is unidentified. These data are taken from a study of cytomegalovirus exposure and HLA in healthy donors. Whole-study results and caveats: Later on, a genetic analysis was performed. It linked a missense variant in DCLRE1C with V- and J-gene trimming of TCR beta.

PCR employed 60 Vbeta and 13 Jbeta primers. This table comes from immunoSEQ multiplex PCR, and its TCRdb copy is limited to in-frame clones, with some not included. The sample shows 150,000 to 200,000 clones, around 80% of them seen only once. The receptor was derived from a girl aged 5 to 17 in good health and CMV-seropositive. The sequenced sample was PBMCs.

CDR3 nucleotides: TGTGCCAGCAGCATTACAGGGGGCGAGAACACTGAAGCTTTCTTT. It codes for CASSITGGENTEAFF. The rearrangement uses TRBV5-8 and TRBJ1-1; TRBD1 agrees at 9 bases. CDR1 is SGHTS, CDR2 YDEGEE, per germline. The CDR3 runs to 15 residues. The V and J ends lost 4 bases and 1 base, in that order; junction bases with no gene match: 5.